Listed here are 21 T cell receptor beta chains from one sample, sequenced in a study of CD8+CD57+ T cells in acquired aplastic anemia. Genomic DNA was employed as the template in profiling TCR beta VDJ and CDR3. TCRdb reprocessed the reads via MiXCR and lists one record per CDR3 protein. The sample shows around 170,000 distinct CDR3 sequences, approximately 49% of them seen only once. Sequenced material: sorted CD4+, CD8+, or CD8+CD57+ T cells (not recorded which) from PBMCs. The receptors originated from a human donor in good health.

This clonotype was recorded at least ten times. The J gene is TRBJ2-5, the V gene TRBV20-1, with D uncertain. V was shortened by 1 base and J by 1 base, with 4 bases between the two germline ends. Germline V gives CDR1 DFQATT, CDR2 SNEGSKA (reference sequence). The CDR3 contains 12 residues. The CDR3 DNA reads TGCAGTGCTAGAGTTTCCCAAGAGACCCAGTACTTC. The encoded protein is CSARVSQETQYF.

The chain is built from TRBV6-1 and TRBJ2-1; tentatively, D is TRBD2 (5 bases). Germline CDR1 reads MNHNS; CDR2 reads SASEGT. The CDR3 covers 14 residues. The ends were cut back, 7 bases at V and 4 bases at J, with 14 bases in the middle. Here the CDR3 DNA reads TGTGCCAGCACCTCCGAGGGAGATTACAATGAGCAGTTCTTC. It translates to CASTSEGDYNEQFF.

The gene calls are TRBV14 and TRBJ2-1; the D is unclear. The CDR3 has 15 residues. Germline CDR1 is SGHDN and CDR2 is FVKESK. V was shortened by 3 bases and J by 0 bases, with 9 bases between the two germline ends. Written as DNA, the CDR3 is TGTGCCAGCAGCCAGGGTCAAGTCTCCTACAATGAGCAGTTCTTC. Encoded protein: CASSQGQVSYNEQFF.

The gene calls are TRBV18 and TRBJ2-6; tentative D call: TRBD1 (9 bases). The V end was cut by 0 bases, the J end by 2 bases, with 14 bases between. The V gene's germline CDR1 is KGHSH and CDR2 LQKENI. CDR3 length equals 18 residues. The CDR3 nucleotides read TGTGCCAGCTCACCACCGGGACAGGGACTAGCTGGGGCCAACGTCCTGACTTTC. Encoded protein: CASSPPGQGLAGANVLTF. Variable domain in full (rest from reference TRBV18 and TRBJ2-6): NAGVMQNPRHLVRRRGQEARLRCSPMKGHSHVYWYRQLPEEGLKFMVYLQKENIIDESGMPKERFSAEFPKEGPSILRIQQVVRGDSAAYFCASSPPGQGLAGANVLTFGAGSRLTVL.

A few counts support this clonotype. The chain carries TRBV14 and TRBJ2-2; the D call may be TRBD1 or TRBD2 (5 bases each). The CDR3 is made up of 13 amino acids. Looked up from germline, CDR1 is SGHDN and CDR2 is FVKESK. V lost 3 bases and J 4 bases, leaving 6 bases between the germline ends. CDR3 coding DNA: TGTGCCAGCAGCCAGGGGACCACCGGGGAGCTGTTTTTT. It specifies CASSQGTTGELFF. Using reference TRBV14 and TRBJ2-2 for the parts outside the CDR3, the full variable domain is EAGVTQFPSHSVIEKGQTVTLRCDPISGHDNLYWYRRVMGKEIKFLLHFVKESKQDESGMPNNRFLAERTGGTYSTLKVQPAELEDSGVYFCASSQGTTGELFFGEGSRLTVL.

The J gene is TRBJ2-5, the V gene TRBV20-1; D is unresolved. Between the trimmed V and J ends, which lost 4 bases and 5 bases, there was a span of 17 bases. Germline V gene data show CDR1 as DFQATT and CDR2 as SNEGSKA (reference sequence). This CDR3 is 14 amino acids long. The CDR3 DNA reads TGCAGTGCTACATCCCCATGGGCGGTGGAGACCCAGTACTTC. This encodes CSATSPWAVETQYF.

This clonotype was recorded a few times. This chain joins TRBV9 and TRBJ1-2; 8 bases are a match to TRBD1. This CDR3 comprises 15 residues. J was trimmed by 4 bases and V by 0 bases; bases with no gene match: 5. Germline lookup yields CDR1 SGDLS and CDR2 YYNGEE. The CDR3 protein is CASSVVGTGSYGYTF. The CDR3 DNA reads as TGTGCCAGCAGCGTAGTTGGGACAGGTTCCTATGGCTACACCTTC.

V is TRBV20-1 and J is TRBJ2-7, with 10 bases matching TRBD2. Unmatched junction bases numbered 9, after V lost 5 bases and J lost 2 bases. Germline-derived CDR1 and CDR2 are DFQATT and SNEGSKA (reference sequence). There are 15 residues in the CDR3. The CDR3 nucleotides read TGCAGTGCTGGTAATCCGGGACTAGCGACCTACGAGCAGTACTTC. As protein: CSAGNPGLATYEQYF.

V gene TRBV12-3 or TRBV12-4 combines with J gene TRBJ2-3; 8 nucleotides align to TRBD2. This CDR3 spans 13 amino acids. With V trimmed by 7 bases and J by 5 bases, 5 bases remained unmatched. CDR3 in amino acids: CASTLAGGDTQYF. The CDR3 bases are TGTGCCAGCACCCTTGCGGGGGGAGATACGCAGTATTTT.

There are many counts of this clonotype. The chain carries TRBV9 and TRBJ2-3, with TRBD2 identical over 12 bases. The CDR3 covers 17 residues. Germline trimming cut 0 bases from V and 3 bases from J; bases unmatched to any gene: 5. Germline V gene data show CDR1 as SGDLS and CDR2 as YYNGEE. The CDR3 region is CASSVARTSGNTDTQYF. The CDR3, as DNA: TGTGCCAGCAGCGTAGCTCGGACTAGCGGGAATACAGATACGCAGTATTTT.

The J gene is TRBJ2-3, the V gene TRBV29-1, with 7 bases that match TRBD2. Looked up from germline, CDR1 is SQVTM and CDR2 is ANQGSEA. V shed 6 bases, J shed 2 bases, and the junction held 8 bases outside the gene matches. This CDR3 contains 14 residues. CDR3 amino acids: CSVHLGGDTDTQYF. Written as DNA, the CDR3 is TGCAGCGTCCACCTGGGGGGGGACACAGATACGCAGTATTTT.

J is TRBJ1-6 and V is TRBV30; no definite D call. Per the germline V gene, CDR1 is GTSNPN and CDR2 is SVGIG (reference sequence). The V end was cut by 8 bases, the J end by 7 bases, with 12 bases between. The CDR3 sequence is 12 residues long. The CDR3 here is CAGTMGNSPLHF. In DNA, the CDR3 is TGTGCCGGCACTATGGGGAATTCACCCCTCCACTTT.

This clonotype was observed a handful of times. The chain links TRBV4-1 to TRBJ1-5; D perhaps matches TRBD1 (5 bases). There are 17 residues in the CDR3. Germline V CDR1 and CDR2: MGHRA, YSYEKL. Deletions cut 4 bases from V and 6 bases from J, with 22 bases between. The CDR3 here is CASSPSSIPGGSQPQHF. CDR3 in DNA: TGCGCCAGCAGCCCGAGCTCCATCCCGGGGGGGAGTCAGCCCCAGCATTTT.

This rearrangement joins TRBV7-3 to TRBJ2-3; tentative D call: TRBD1 (6 bases). The CDR3 has 13 residues. The V end lost 1 base, the J end lost 5 bases, and 7 bases lay between the germline ends. CDR1 is SGHTA and CDR2 is FQGTGA in the germline V gene. This chain's CDR3 is CASSLRGGDTQYF. The CDR3 DNA follows: TGTGCCAGCAGCTTAAGAGGGGGAGATACGCAGTATTTT. Looking up the rest from reference TRBV7-3 and TRBJ2-3 gives the full variable domain: GAGVSQTPSNKVTEKGKYVELRCDPISGHTALYWYRQSLGQGPEFLIYFQGTGAADDSGLPNDRFFAVRPEGSVSTLKIQRTERGDSAVYLCASSLRGGDTQYFGPGTRLTVL.

J is TRBJ2-1 and V is TRBV27; 9 bases map to TRBD2. V dropped 3 bases and J dropped 9; count of bases not matched to a gene: 9. CDR3 length: 15 amino acids. In germline, CDR1 is MNHEY, CDR2 SMNVEV (reference sequence). The CDR3 DNA follows: TGTGCCAGCAGTTTTGATAGCGGGAGTAGGCGTGAGCAGTTCTTC. Translated: CASSFDSGSRREQFF.

This clonotype was seen repeatedly, ten times or more. The rearrangement joins TRBV5-1 to TRBJ2-6; D is possibly TRBD1 (5 bases). This CDR3 spans 17 amino acids. The V and J ends lost 0 bases and 0 bases respectively, with 10 bases between them. Per the germline V gene, CDR1 is SGHRS and CDR2 is YFSETQ. CDR3 protein: CASSLGDRLSGANVLTF. The CDR3 region has the DNA TGCGCCAGCAGCTTGGGAGACAGACTCTCTGGGGCCAACGTCCTGACTTTC.

This clonotype was counted at least ten times. J is TRBJ2-7 and V is TRBV7-9, with 10 bases lining up with TRBD1. The CDR3 has 18 amino acids. V gave up 5 bases and J gave up 1 base; unmatched junction bases: 14. CDR1 is SEHNR, CDR2 FQNEAQ, per germline (reference sequence). CDR3 sequence (DNA): TGTGCCAGCAGCACCGGGACAGGGGCGGTAGCGGGTTCCTACGAGCAGTACTTC. Translated: CASSTGTGAVAGSYEQYF.

The chain combines TRBV7-9 with TRBJ2-5; D unresolved. Trimming pared 6 bases from V and 2 bases from J, leaving 13 bases between. This CDR3 has 14 residues. The germline V gene has CDR1 SEHNR and CDR2 FQNEAQ (reference sequence). The CDR3 DNA is TGTGCCAGCAGTTTCGGTGGCTGGCAAGAGACCCAGTACTTC. Translation gives CASSFGGWQETQYF.

This clonotype was found many times. V gene TRBV5-1 combines with J gene TRBJ1-4, with D possibly TRBD1 on 6 matching bases. Trimming stripped 0 bases from V and 8 bases from J, with 14 bases between. There are 15 residues in the CDR3. Germline loops: CDR1 SGHRS, CDR2 YFSETQ. In nucleotides, the CDR3 is TGCGCCAGCAGCTTGGGGGGGCAGCAAGGCGAAAAACTGTTTTTT. Translation: CASSLGGQQGEKLFF.

This clonotype occurred many times. The CDR3 coding sequence is TGCAGTGCTACCACCTCCCTTAGCGGAGGAGCCTACGAGCAGTACTTC. Amino acids: CSATTSLSGGAYEQYF. The V and J genes are TRBV20-1 and TRBJ2-7; tentatively, D is TRBD2 (6 bases). The CDR3 consists of 16 residues. The germline V gene has CDR1 DFQATT and CDR2 SNEGSKA (reference sequence). Trimming cost V 4 bases and J 2 bases, with 21 bases left between them.

This clonotype was counted many times. This rearrangement joins TRBV28 to TRBJ1-2, with D maybe TRBD1 (5 bases). CDR3 length: 12 amino acids. The germline V and J ends were trimmed by 3 bases and 5 bases, with 7 bases remaining between them. In germline, CDR1 is MDHEN, CDR2 SYDVKM. The CDR3 reads CASSFGGYGYTF. In nucleotides, the CDR3 is TGTGCCAGCAGTTTTGGGGGTTATGGCTACACCTTC.